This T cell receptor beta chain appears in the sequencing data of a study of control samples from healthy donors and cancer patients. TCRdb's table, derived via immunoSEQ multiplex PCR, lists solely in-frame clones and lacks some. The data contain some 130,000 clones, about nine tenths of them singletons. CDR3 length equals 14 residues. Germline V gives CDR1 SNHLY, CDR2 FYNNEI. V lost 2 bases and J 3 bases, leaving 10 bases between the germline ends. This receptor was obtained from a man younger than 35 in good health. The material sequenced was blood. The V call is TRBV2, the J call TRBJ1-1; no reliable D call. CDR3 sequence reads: CASSESLGDTEAFF. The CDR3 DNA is TGTGCCAGCAGTGAAAGTTTAGGTGACACTGAAGCTTTCTTT.